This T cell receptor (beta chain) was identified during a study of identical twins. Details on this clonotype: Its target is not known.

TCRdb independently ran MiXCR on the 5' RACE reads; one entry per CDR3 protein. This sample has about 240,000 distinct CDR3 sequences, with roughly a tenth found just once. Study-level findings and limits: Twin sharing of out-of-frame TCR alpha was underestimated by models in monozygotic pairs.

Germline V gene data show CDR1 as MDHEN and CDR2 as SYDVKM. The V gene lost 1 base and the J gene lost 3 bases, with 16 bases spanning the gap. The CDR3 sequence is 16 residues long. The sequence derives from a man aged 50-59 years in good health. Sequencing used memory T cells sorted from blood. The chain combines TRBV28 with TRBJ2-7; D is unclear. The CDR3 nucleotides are TGTGCCAGCAGTTTATCTTACAGCGAACGATACTACGAGCAGTACTTC. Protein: CASSLSYSERYYEQYF.